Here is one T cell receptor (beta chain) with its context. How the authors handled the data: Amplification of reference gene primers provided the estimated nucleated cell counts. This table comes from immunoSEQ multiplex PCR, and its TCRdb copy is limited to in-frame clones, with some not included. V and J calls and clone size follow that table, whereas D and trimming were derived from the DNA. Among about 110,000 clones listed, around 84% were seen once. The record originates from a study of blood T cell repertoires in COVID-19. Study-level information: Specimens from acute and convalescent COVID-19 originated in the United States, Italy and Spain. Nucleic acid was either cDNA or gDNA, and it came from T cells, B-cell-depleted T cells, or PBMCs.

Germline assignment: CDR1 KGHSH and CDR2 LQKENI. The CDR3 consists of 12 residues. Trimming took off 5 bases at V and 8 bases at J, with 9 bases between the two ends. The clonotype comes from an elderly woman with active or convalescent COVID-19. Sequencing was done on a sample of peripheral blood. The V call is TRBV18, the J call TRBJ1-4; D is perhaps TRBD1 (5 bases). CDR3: CASSYGGEKLFF. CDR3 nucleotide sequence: TGTGCCAGCTCATACGGGGGGGAAAAACTGTTTTTT.